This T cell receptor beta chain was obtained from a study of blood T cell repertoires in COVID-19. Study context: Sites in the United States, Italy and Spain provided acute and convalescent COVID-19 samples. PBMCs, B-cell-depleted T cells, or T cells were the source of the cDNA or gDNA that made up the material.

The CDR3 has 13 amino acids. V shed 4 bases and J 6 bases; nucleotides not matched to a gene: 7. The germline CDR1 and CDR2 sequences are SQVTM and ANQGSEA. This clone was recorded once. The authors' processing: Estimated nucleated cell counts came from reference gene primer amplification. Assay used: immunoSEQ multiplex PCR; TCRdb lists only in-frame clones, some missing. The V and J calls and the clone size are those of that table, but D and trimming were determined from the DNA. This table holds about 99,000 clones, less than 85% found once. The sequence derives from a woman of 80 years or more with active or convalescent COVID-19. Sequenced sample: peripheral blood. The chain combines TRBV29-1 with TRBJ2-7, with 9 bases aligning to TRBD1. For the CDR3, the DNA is TGCAGCGTTGCACGGGACAGGGTGAGCGAGCAGTACTTC. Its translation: CSVARDRVSEQYF.